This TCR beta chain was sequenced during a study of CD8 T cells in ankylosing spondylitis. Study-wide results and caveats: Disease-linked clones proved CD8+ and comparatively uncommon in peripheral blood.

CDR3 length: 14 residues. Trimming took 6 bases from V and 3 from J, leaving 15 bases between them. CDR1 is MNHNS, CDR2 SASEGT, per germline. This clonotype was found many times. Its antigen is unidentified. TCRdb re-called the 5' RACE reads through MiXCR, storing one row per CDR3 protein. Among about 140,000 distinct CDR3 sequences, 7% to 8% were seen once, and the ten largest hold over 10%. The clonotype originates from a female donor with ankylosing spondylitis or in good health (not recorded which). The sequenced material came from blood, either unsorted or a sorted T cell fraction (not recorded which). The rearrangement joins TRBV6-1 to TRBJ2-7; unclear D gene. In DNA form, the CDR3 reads TGTGCCAGCAGGGAGAGAGATCTGCTCTACGAGCAGTACTTC. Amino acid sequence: CASRERDLLYEQYF.